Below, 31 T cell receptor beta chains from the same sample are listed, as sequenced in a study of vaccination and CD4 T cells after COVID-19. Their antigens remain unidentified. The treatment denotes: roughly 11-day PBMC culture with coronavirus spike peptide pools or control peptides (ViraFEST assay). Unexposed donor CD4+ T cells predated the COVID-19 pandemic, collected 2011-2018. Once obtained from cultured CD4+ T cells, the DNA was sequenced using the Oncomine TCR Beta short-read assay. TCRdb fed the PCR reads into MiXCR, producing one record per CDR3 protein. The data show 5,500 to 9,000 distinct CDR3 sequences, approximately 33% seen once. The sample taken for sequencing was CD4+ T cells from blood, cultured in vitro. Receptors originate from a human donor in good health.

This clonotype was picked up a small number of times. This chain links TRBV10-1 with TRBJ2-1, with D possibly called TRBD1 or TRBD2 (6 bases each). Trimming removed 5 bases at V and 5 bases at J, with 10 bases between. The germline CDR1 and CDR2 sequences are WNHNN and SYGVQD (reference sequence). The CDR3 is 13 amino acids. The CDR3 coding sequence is TGCGCCAGCAGTTGGGGGGCGAACAATGAGCAGTTCTTC. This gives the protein CASSWGANNEQFF.

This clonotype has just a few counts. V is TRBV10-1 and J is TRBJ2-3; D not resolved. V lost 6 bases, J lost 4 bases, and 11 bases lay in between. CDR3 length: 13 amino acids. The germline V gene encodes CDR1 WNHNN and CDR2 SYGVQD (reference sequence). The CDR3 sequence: CASSPEGSDTQYF. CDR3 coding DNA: TGCGCCAGCAGCCCAGAAGGCTCAGATACGCAGTATTTT.

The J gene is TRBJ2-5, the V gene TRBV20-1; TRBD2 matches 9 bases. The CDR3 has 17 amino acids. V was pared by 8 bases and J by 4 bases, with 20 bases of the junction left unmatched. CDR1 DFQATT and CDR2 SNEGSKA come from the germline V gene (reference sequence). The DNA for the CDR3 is TGCAGTCCCCTGCGGCGGGGGGGAATTACGTTGTCAGAGACCCAGTACTTC. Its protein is CSPLRRGGITLSETQYF.

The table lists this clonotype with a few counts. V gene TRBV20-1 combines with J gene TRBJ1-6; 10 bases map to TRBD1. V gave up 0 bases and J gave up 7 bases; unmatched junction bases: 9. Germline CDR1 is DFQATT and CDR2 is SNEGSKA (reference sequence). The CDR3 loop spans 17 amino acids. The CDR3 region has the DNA TGCAGTGCTAGAGATTTGAGTAGGACAGGGGGAAATTCACCCCTCCACTTT. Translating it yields CSARDLSRTGGNSPLHF.

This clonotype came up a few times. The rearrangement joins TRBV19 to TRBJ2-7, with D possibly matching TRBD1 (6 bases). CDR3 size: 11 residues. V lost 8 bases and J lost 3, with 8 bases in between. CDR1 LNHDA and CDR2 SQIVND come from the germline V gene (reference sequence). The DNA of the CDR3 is TGTGCCAGTCAAGGGGGCTACGAGCAGTACTTC. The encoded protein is CASQGGYEQYF.

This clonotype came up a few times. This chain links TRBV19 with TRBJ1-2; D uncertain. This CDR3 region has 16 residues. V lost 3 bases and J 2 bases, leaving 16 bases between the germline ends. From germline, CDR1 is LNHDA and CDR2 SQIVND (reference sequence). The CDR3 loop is CASSIGPGSLNYGYTF. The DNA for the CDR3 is TGTGCCAGTAGTATCGGGCCAGGCTCACTGAACTATGGCTACACCTTC.

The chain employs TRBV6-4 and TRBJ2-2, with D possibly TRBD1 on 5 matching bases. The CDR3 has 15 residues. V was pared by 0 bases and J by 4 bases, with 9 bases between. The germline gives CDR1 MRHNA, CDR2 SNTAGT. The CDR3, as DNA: TGTGCCAGCAGTGACTCGGGGCAGTTCACCGGGGAGCTGTTTTTT. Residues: CASSDSGQFTGELFF.

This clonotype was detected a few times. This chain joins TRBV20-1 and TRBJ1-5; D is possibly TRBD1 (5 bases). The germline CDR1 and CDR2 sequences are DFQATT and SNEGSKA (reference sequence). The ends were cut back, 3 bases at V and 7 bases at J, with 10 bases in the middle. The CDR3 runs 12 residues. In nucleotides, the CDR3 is TGCAGTGCTAGCCAGGGTGGACAGCCCCAGCATTTT. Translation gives CSASQGGQPQHF.

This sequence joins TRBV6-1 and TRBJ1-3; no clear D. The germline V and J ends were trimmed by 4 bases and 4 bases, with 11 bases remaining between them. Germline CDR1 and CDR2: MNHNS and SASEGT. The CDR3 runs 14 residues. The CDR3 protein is CASSGQAVGNTIYF. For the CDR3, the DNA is TGTGCCAGCAGTGGACAAGCCGTAGGAAACACCATATATTTT.

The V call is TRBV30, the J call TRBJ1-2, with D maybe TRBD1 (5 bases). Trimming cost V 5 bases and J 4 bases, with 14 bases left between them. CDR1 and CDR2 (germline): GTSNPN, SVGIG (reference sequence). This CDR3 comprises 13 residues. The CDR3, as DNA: TGTGCCTGGGCTTCGGGGGGTACCTATGGCTACACCTTC. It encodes CAWASGGTYGYTF.

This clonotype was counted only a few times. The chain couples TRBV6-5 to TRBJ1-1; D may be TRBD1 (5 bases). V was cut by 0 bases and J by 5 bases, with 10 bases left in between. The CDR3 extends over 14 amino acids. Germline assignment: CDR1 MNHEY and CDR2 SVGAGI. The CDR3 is CASSYSGTATEAFF. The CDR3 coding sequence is TGTGCCAGCAGTTACTCAGGGACTGCGACTGAAGCTTTCTTT.

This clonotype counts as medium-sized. CDR3 coding DNA: TGTGCCAGCAGTTACTCGAATGCGGAAGACACTGAAGCTTTCTTT. Its protein is CASSYSNAEDTEAFF. The chain is built from TRBV6-5 and TRBJ1-1; D remains ambiguous. CDR1 and CDR2 (germline): MNHEY, SVGAGI. V lost 0 bases, J lost 3 bases, and 11 bases lay in between. The length of the CDR3 is 15 residues.

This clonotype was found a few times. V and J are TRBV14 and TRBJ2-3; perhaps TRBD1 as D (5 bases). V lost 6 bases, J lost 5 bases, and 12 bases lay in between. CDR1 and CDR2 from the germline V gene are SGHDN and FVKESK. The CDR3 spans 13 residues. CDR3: CASSPDRGDTQYF. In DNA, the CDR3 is TGTGCCAGCAGTCCCGACAGAGGAGATACGCAGTATTTT.

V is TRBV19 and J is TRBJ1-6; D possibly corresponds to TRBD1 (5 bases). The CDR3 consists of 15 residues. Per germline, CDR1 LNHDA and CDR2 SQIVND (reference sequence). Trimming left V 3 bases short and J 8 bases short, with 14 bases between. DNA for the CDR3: TGTGCCAGTAGTATGGGCGAAGGGGCGGATTCACCCCTCCACTTT. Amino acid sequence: CASSMGEGADSPLHF.

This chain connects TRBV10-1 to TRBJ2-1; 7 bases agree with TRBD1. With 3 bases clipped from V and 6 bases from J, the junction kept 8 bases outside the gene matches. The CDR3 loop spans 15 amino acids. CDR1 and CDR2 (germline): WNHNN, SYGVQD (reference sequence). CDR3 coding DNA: TGCGCCAGCAGTGATCAGGGGGTACCCCCCAATGAGCAGTTCTTC. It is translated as CASSDQGVPPNEQFF.

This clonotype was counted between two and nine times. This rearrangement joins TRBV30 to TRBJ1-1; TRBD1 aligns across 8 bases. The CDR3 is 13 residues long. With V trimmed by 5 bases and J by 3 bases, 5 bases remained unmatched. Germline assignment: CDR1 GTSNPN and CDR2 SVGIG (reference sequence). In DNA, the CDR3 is TGTGCCTGGGACAGGGGTGGGTACACTGAAGCTTTCTTT. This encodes CAWDRGGYTEAFF.

The CDR3 sequence is CASSQDLWGEGQPQHF. The DNA for the CDR3 is TGTGCCAGCAGCCAAGATCTGTGGGGGGAGGGTCAGCCCCAGCATTTT. This chain links TRBV4-2 with TRBJ1-5; D is perhaps TRBD1 (5 bases). Per the germline V gene, CDR1 is LGHNA and CDR2 is YNFKEQ. V was shortened by 0 bases and J by 6 bases, with 15 bases between the two germline ends. This CDR3 is 16 amino acids long.

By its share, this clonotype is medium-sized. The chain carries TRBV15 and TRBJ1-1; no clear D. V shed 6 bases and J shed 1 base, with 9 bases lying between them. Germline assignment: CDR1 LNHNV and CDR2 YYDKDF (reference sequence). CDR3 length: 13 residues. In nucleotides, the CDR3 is TGTGCCACCAGACAACCGCCGAACACTGAAGCTTTCTTT. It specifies CATRQPPNTEAFF.

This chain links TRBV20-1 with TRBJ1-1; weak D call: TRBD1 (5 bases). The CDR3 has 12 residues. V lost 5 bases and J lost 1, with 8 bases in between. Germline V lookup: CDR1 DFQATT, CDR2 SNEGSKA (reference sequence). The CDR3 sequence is CSARGPNTEAFF. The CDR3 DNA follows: TGCAGTGCTCGGGGCCCGAACACTGAAGCTTTCTTT.

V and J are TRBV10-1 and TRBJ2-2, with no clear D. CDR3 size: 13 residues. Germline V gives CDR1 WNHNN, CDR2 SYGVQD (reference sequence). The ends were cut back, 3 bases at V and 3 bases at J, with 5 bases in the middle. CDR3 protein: CASSDRYTGELFF. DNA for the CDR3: TGCGCCAGCAGTGACAGATACACCGGGGAGCTGTTTTTT.

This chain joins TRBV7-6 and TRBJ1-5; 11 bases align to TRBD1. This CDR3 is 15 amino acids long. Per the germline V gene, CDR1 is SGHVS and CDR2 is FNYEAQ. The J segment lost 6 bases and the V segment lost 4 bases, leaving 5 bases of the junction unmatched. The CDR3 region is CASSSGTGGGQPQHF. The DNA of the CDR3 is TGTGCCAGCAGCTCCGGGACAGGGGGAGGTCAGCCCCAGCATTTT. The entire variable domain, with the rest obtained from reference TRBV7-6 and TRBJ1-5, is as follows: GAGVSQSPRYKVTKRGQDVALRCDPISGHVSLYWYRQALGQGPEFLTYFNYEAQQDKSGLPNDRFSAERPEGSISTLTIQRTEQRDSAMYRCASSSGTGGGQPQHFGDGTRLSIL.

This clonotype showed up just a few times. The CDR3 sequence is CASSQEIRGSLYGYTF. In DNA, the CDR3 is TGCGCCAGCAGCCAAGAAATCAGGGGCAGCCTCTATGGCTACACCTTC. The chain uses TRBV4-1 and TRBJ1-2, with D perhaps matching TRBD1 (6 bases). V lost 0 bases and J lost 4, with 15 bases in between. CDR1 is MGHRA, CDR2 YSYEKL, per germline. The CDR3 contains 16 residues.

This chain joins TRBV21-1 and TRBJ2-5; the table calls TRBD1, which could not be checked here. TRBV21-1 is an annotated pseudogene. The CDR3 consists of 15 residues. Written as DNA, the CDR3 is TGTGCCAGCAGCAAAAGCAGGACAGAGAAGTTAACCCAGTACTTC. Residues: CASSKSRTEKLTQYF.

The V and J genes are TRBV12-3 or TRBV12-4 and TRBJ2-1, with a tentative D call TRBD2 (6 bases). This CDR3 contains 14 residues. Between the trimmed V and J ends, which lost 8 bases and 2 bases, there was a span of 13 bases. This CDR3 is CASLSRLAYNEQFF. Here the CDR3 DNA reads TGTGCCAGCCTCAGCCGACTAGCCTACAATGAGCAGTTCTTC.

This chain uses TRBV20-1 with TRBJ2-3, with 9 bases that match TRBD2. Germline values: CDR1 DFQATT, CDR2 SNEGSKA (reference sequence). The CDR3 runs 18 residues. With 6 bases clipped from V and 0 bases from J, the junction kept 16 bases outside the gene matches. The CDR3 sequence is CSARRNSGGTSSTDTQYF. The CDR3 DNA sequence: TGCAGTGCGAGACGTAATAGCGGGGGTACCTCTAGCACAGATACGCAGTATTTT.

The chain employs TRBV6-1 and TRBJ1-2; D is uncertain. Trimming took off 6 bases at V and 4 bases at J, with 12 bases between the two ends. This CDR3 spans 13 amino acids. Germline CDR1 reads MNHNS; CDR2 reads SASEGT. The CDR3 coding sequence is TGTGCCAGCAGCCCGGATCCCACCTATGGCTACACCTTC. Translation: CASSPDPTYGYTF.

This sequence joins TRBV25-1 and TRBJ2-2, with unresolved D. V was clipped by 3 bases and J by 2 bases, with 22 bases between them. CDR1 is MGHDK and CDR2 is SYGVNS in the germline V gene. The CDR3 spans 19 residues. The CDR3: CASSENKLPRGPNTGELFF. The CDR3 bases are TGTGCCAGCAGTGAGAACAAATTACCTCGCGGCCCTAACACCGGGGAGCTGTTTTTT.

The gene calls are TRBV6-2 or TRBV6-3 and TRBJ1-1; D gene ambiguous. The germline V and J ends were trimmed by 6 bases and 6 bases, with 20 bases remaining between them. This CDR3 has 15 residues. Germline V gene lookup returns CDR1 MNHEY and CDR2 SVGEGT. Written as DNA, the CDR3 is TGTGCCAGCAGGAGGGCCGATGCGGGGAGCGCTGAAGCTTTCTTT. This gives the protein CASRRADAGSAEAFF.

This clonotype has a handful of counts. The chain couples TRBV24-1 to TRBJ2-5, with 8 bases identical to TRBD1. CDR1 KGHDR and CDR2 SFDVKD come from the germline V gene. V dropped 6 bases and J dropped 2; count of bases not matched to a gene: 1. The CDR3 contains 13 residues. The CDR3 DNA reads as TGTGCCACCAGTCAGGGGGCTCAAGAGACCCAGTACTTC. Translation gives CATSQGAQETQYF.

This CDR3 reads CSAGATGLPTEAFF. The CDR3 coding sequence is TGCAGTGCTGGGGCGACAGGGTTGCCCACTGAAGCTTTCTTT. The gene calls are TRBV20-1 and TRBJ1-1; 7 bases map to TRBD1. The CDR3 runs to 14 residues. V gave up 5 bases and J gave up 4 bases; unmatched junction bases: 10. Germline CDR1 and CDR2: DFQATT and SNEGSKA (reference sequence).

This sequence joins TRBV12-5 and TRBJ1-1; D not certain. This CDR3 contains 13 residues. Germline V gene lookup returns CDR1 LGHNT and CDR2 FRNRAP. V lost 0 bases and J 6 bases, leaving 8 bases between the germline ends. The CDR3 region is CASGLVRGAEAFF. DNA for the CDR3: TGTGCTAGTGGTTTGGTACGTGGGGCTGAAGCTTTCTTT. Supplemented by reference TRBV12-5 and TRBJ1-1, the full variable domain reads DARVTQTPRHKVTEMGQEVTMRCQPILGHNTVFWYRQTMMQGLELLAYFRNRAPLDDSGMPKDRFSAEMPDATLATLKIQPSEPRDSAVYFCASGLVRGAEAFFGQGTRLTVV.